This T cell receptor beta chain stems from a study of early T cells in non-severe SARS-CoV-2 infection. Study summary: Unpaired chains resulted from sequencing bulk RNA of unsorted whole blood.

Individual cDNA molecules received unique molecular identifiers. From the 5' RACE reads, TCRdb called clonotypes with MiXCR, one entry per CDR3 protein. Among fewer than 40,000 distinct CDR3 sequences, 6.3% were seen once, and the ten largest hold roughly 6%. This CDR3 region has 12 residues. V lost 5 bases and J 6 bases, leaving 10 bases between the germline ends. Germline V CDR1 and CDR2: DFQATT, SNEGSKA (reference sequence). General study points: VDJdb-based matching was biased toward anti-spike CD8 responses and missed private and CD4 specificities.

The table lists this clonotype with many counts. Antigen specificity is unknown. The sequencing input was whole blood. This receptor was taken from an adult who was a healthcare worker with PCR-confirmed SARS-CoV-2 infection or an uninfected control (not recorded which). The chain links TRBV20-1 to TRBJ2-2; perhaps TRBD2 as D (5 bases). The CDR3 loop is CSASARAGELFF. The CDR3, as DNA: TGCAGTGCTTCGGCGAGGGCCGGGGAGCTGTTTTTT.